The T cell receptor (beta chain) under discussion was sequenced for a study of blood T cells in healthy people across ages. Findings and caveats of the study: Per million T cells, TCR beta diversity dropped about linearly as age rose.

This clonotype was seen only a few times. Antigen specificity is unknown. Drawing of peripheral blood yielded 8.5 to 10 milliliters from each donor. Losses at the gene ends were 8 bases for V and 4 bases for J; bases not matched to a gene: 8. Germline lookup yields CDR1 MDHEN and CDR2 SYDVKM. The CDR3 is 13 residues long. Sample-barcoded 5' priming and a J-beta primer mix drove a second PCR of about 6 to 12 cycles. Each cDNA molecule received a tag from a template-switch adaptor that had 12 random nucleotides. Each CDR3 protein gets one entry after TCRdb re-called the 5' RACE reads with MiXCR. Counted here are about 800,000 distinct CDR3 sequences, about 45% occurring once; the ten biggest clones make up approximately 18%.

V is TRBV28 and J is TRBJ2-7; 7 bases fit TRBD2. The sequence derives from a man older than 75 in good health. The sample consisted of blood. The CDR3 spells CASRLAGKYEQYF. In DNA, the CDR3 is TGTGCCAGCCGACTAGCAGGGAAATACGAGCAGTACTTC.